The 6 T cell receptor beta chains reported below all come from one sample, sequenced in a study of cytomegalovirus exposure and HLA in healthy donors. A multiplex PCR was run with 60 Vbeta primers and 13 Jbeta primers. The repertoire was sequenced with immunoSEQ multiplex PCR; TCRdb's copy has only in-frame clones and lacks some. The table has 200,000 to 250,000 clones, approximately 88% seen once; the top ten hold 0.71%. The sample consisted of PBMCs. These receptors were taken from a boy aged 2 to 10 in good health and CMV-seronegative.

The chain joins TRBV27 to TRBJ2-1; TRBD2 aligns across 7 bases. This CDR3 is built from 17 residues. Germline V lookup: CDR1 MNHEY, CDR2 SMNVEV (reference sequence). J was trimmed by 0 bases and V by 0 bases; bases with no gene match: 5. CDR3 region: CASSLSGGSSSYNEQFF. CDR3 DNA sequence: TGTGCCAGCAGTTTATCGGGGGGGTCTAGCTCCTACAATGAGCAGTTCTTC.

The gene calls are TRBV4-2 and TRBJ2-2, with 8 bases aligning to TRBD1. The J segment lost 3 bases and the V segment lost 5 bases, leaving 11 bases of the junction unmatched. The CDR3 has 17 amino acids. In germline, CDR1 is LGHNA, CDR2 YNFKEQ. The CDR3 region has the DNA TGTGCCAGCAGCGCAGACTGGACAGGGCGGCACACCGGGGAGCTGTTTTTT. Amino acids: CASSADWTGRHTGELFF.

The rearrangement joins TRBV6-5 to TRBJ1-1; TRBD1 aligns across 9 bases. After removal of 7 bases from V and 3 bases from J, the junction contained 9 bases not matched to a gene. The CDR3 is 15 residues long. Per the germline V gene, CDR1 is MNHEY and CDR2 is SVGAGI. CDR3 amino acids: CASTLRRTGDTEAFF. CDR3 nucleotide sequence: TGTGCCAGCACCCTGAGGAGGACAGGGGACACTGAAGCTTTCTTT.

V usage is TRBV10-3 and J usage is TRBJ1-1; perhaps TRBD1 as D (6 bases). This CDR3 comprises 14 residues. Germline V lookup: CDR1 ENHRY, CDR2 SYGVKD. V was trimmed by 3 bases and J by 5 bases, leaving 13 bases between them. DNA of the CDR3: TGTGCCATCAGTGATCGGGGGGCAGGGACTGAAGCTTTCTTT. This gives the protein CAISDRGAGTEAFF.

This clone was picked up one time. The V gene is TRBV30, the J gene TRBJ2-2; 8 bases are a match to TRBD1. Per the germline V gene, CDR1 is GTSNPN and CDR2 is SVGIG (reference sequence). V trimming: 3 bases; J trimming: 2 bases; junction bases outside the gene matches: 5. The CDR3 runs 15 residues. The CDR3 coding sequence is TGTGCCTGGAGCCGCAGGGGGCGAAACACCGGGGAGCTGTTTTTT. This sequence encodes CAWSRRGRNTGELFF.

The sample holds one count of this clone. This chain connects TRBV5-4 to TRBJ2-1; D gene uncertain. In germline, CDR1 is SGHNT, CDR2 YYREEE (reference sequence). Trimming shortened V by 3 bases and J by 4 bases, and 2 bases separated the two germline ends. This CDR3 is built from 11 residues. The CDR3 DNA reads TGTGCCAGCAGCTCATACAATGAGCAGTTCTTC. Its translation: CASSSYNEQFF.